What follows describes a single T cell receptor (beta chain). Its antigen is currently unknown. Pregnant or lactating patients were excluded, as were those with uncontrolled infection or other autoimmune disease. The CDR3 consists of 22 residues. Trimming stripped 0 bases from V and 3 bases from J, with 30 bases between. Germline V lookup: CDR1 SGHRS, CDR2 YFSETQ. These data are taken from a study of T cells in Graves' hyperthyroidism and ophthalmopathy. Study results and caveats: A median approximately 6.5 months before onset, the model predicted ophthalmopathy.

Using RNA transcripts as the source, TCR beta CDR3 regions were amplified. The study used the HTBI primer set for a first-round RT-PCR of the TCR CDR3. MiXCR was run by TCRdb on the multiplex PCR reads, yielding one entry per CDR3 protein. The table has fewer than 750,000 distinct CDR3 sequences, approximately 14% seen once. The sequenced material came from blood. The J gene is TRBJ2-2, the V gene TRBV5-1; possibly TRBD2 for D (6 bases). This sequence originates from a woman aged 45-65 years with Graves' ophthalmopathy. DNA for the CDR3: TGCGCCAGCAGCTTGGGGGTCGGTGGGAGGAACCCCTTTAAGGTTGACACCGGGGAGCTGTTTTTT. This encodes CASSLGVGGRNPFKVDTGELFF.